The 18 T cell receptor beta chains below come from one sample, sequenced in a study of cytomegalovirus exposure and HLA in healthy donors. Primers for the PCR totalled 60 Vbeta and 13 Jbeta. The repertoire was sequenced with immunoSEQ multiplex PCR; TCRdb's copy has only in-frame clones and lacks some. The table records about 160,000 clones, around 75% of them present only once. Material for sequencing was PBMCs. These receptors were taken from a female donor in good health and CMV-seronegative.

This chain uses TRBV11-2 with TRBJ2-5; D might be TRBD2 (5 bases). The CDR3 is 15 residues long. V was clipped by 0 bases and J by 4 bases, with 12 bases between them. Germline V gene sequence: CDR1 SGHAT, CDR2 FQNNGV. CDR3 sequence: CASSLDRRSGETQYF. The CDR3, as DNA: TGTGCCAGCAGCTTAGATAGGAGGAGTGGAGAGACCCAGTACTTC.

This sequence joins TRBV7-2 and TRBJ2-2; 9 bases fit TRBD2. The V segment lost 4 bases and the J segment 6 bases; nucleotides outside the gene matches: 12. CDR3 length equals 17 residues. Germline CDR1 SGHTA, CDR2 FQGNSA. In DNA form, the CDR3 reads TGTGCCAGCAGCTCCTCGAAAGGCGGGGGGGCCCCCGGGGAGCTGTTTTTT. The encoded protein is CASSSSKGGGAPGELFF.

The count of this clone is one. The gene calls are TRBV6-6 and TRBJ2-1, with TRBD2 matching over 7 bases. The V and J ends lost 5 bases and 1 base, in that order; junction bases with no gene match: 2. The CDR3 length is 14 residues. Per the germline V gene, CDR1 is MNHNY and CDR2 is SVGAGI (reference sequence). The DNA of the CDR3 is TGTGCCAGCAGTCCTAGCGGTTCCTACAATGAGCAGTTCTTC. Protein product: CASSPSGSYNEQFF.

V gene TRBV9 combines with J gene TRBJ2-7, with 7 nucleotides matching TRBD2. In germline, CDR1 is SGDLS, CDR2 YYNGEE. This CDR3 contains 17 residues. Losses at the gene ends were 0 bases for V and 4 bases for J; bases not matched to a gene: 13. This chain's CDR3 is CASSVGSSGGEGYEQYF. CDR3 DNA sequence: TGTGCCAGCAGCGTAGGATCTTCAGGAGGGGAGGGGTACGAGCAGTACTTC.

The V call is TRBV7-8, the J call TRBJ1-1, with a possible D match to TRBD1 (5 bases). The V and J ends lost 3 bases and 5 bases respectively, with 16 bases between them. The CDR3 has 15 amino acids. The germline V gene has CDR1 SGHVS and CDR2 FQNEAQ. The chain's CDR3 is CASSFRTPGGTEAFF. CDR3 DNA sequence: TGTGCCAGCAGCTTCCGGACCCCGGGGGGTACTGAAGCTTTCTTT.

The chain combines TRBV7-9 with TRBJ1-2, with a possible D match to TRBD1 (6 bases). This CDR3 is 14 amino acids long. Germline V CDR1 and CDR2: SEHNR, FQNEAQ (reference sequence). V was shortened by 5 bases and J by 4 bases, with 14 bases between the two germline ends. The CDR3 here is CASSPHRVRYGYTF. CDR3 DNA sequence: TGTGCCAGCAGCCCCCACAGGGTGCGCTATGGCTACACCTTC.

The rearrangement links TRBV4-2 to TRBJ2-1, with 8 nucleotides matching TRBD2. The CDR3 covers 16 residues. The V and J ends lost 6 bases and 7 bases, in that order; junction bases with no gene match: 14. From germline, CDR1 is LGHNA and CDR2 YNFKEQ. Written as DNA, the CDR3 is TGTGCCAGCAGACCCCGTAGCGGGACCTCTAGTAATGAGCAGTTCTTC. Its protein is CASRPRSGTSSNEQFF.

The chain combines TRBV11-3 with TRBJ2-3; TRBD2 is a possible D gene (6 bases). Trimming removed 0 bases at V and 7 bases at J, with 20 bases between. The CDR3 has 17 residues. Germline V gene sequence: CDR1 SGHNT, CDR2 YENEEA. The CDR3 sequence: CASSLDRRLAIAYTQYF. DNA for the CDR3: TGTGCCAGCAGCTTAGATCGGCGCCTAGCGATAGCTTATACGCAGTATTTT.

The V call is TRBV4-1, the J call TRBJ2-1; D may be TRBD2 (5 bases). The CDR3 extends over 15 amino acids. V dropped 4 bases and J dropped 4 bases, with 14 bases sitting between them. CDR1 is MGHRA and CDR2 is YSYEKL in the germline V gene. CDR3: CASSLTETGYNEQFF. The CDR3 DNA reads as TGCGCCAGCAGCCTGACGGAGACGGGATACAATGAGCAGTTCTTC.

The chain has TRBV28 and TRBJ2-3, with 7 positions matching TRBD2. The CDR3 is made up of 17 amino acids. After removal of 1 base from V and 2 bases from J, the junction contained 9 bases not matched to a gene. Germline V gene lookup returns CDR1 MDHEN and CDR2 SYDVKM. The CDR3 region has the DNA TGTGCCAGCAGTTTATATAGGGCTAGCGGACTCACAGATACGCAGTATTTT. Translated, it gives CASSLYRASGLTDTQYF.

The J gene is TRBJ2-3, the V gene TRBV5-6, with 7 positions matching TRBD1. CDR3 size: 17 residues. The trim removed 4 bases at V and 0 bases at J, leaving 11 bases unmatched. Germline loops: CDR1 SGHDT, CDR2 YYEEEE. This chain's CDR3 is CASSRPTGLTSTDTQYF. The CDR3 coding sequence is TGTGCCAGCAGCCGTCCGACAGGGTTAACTAGCACAGATACGCAGTATTTT.

This chain joins TRBV2 and TRBJ2-5, with 8 nucleotides matching TRBD2. With V trimmed by 8 bases and J by 2 bases, 1 base remained unmatched. Germline loops: CDR1 SNHLY, CDR2 FYNNEI. The CDR3 length is 12 residues. This CDR3 is CASLAGQETQYF. Here the CDR3 DNA reads TGTGCCAGCCTAGCGGGTCAAGAGACCCAGTACTTC.

The genes are TRBV7-3 and TRBJ2-1; possibly TRBD2 for D (7 bases). The germline V gene has CDR1 SGHTA and CDR2 FQGTGA. V lost 5 bases to trimming and J lost 8 bases, with 19 bases between them. There are 15 residues in the CDR3. CDR3 nucleotide sequence: TGTGCCAGCAGCCCCGAGGGGAGGGGGGCCGATGAGCAGTTCTTC. It codes for CASSPEGRGADEQFF.

V is TRBV29-1 and J is TRBJ1-4; a possible D gene is TRBD1 (6 bases). V was shortened by 7 bases and J by 8 bases, with 23 bases between the two germline ends. The CDR3 length is 15 residues. Germline-derived CDR1 and CDR2 are SQVTM and ANQGSEA. The CDR3 here is CSAKGGALEGEKLFF. DNA of the CDR3: TGCAGCGCAAAGGGGGGGGCGCTGGAAGGAGAAAAACTGTTTTTT.

The J gene is TRBJ1-4, the V gene TRBV18; D not certain. This CDR3 comprises 14 residues. Germline V lookup: CDR1 KGHSH, CDR2 LQKENI. V was clipped by 2 bases and J by 3 bases, with 7 bases between them. The CDR3 DNA is TGTGCCAGCTCACCATCGAGGGCTAATGAAAAACTGTTTTTT. The encoded protein is CASSPSRANEKLFF.

This chain joins TRBV6-5 and TRBJ1-6; D ambiguous. V was trimmed by 6 bases and J by 5 bases, leaving 11 bases between them. Germline V lookup: CDR1 MNHEY, CDR2 SVGAGI. CDR3 length: 14 residues. CDR3 sequence (DNA): TGTGCCAGCAGCAGAAGCGGGAATAATTCACCCCTCCACTTT. Translated: CASSRSGNNSPLHF.

This clone was detected only once. The chain joins TRBV6-6 to TRBJ2-7; 7 bases match TRBD2. The CDR3 covers 13 residues. Germline V gene data show CDR1 as MNHNY and CDR2 as SVGAGI (reference sequence). The junction had 5 bases not matched to a gene; V was cut back by 5 bases and J by 4 bases. The CDR3 DNA sequence: TGTGCCAGCAGTCGGGACTACGGGTACGAGCAGTACTTC. Residues: CASSRDYGYEQYF.

This clone has a handful of counts. The chain couples TRBV7-9 to TRBJ2-3, with D possibly TRBD1 on 6 matching bases. The CDR3 spans 13 residues. CDR1 is SEHNR and CDR2 is FQNEAQ in the germline V gene (reference sequence). Trimming removed 5 bases from V and 5 bases from J, with 11 bases in between. The CDR3 DNA reads as TGTGCCAGCAGCCCCGCCAGGGGAGATACGCAGTATTTT. Protein sequence: CASSPARGDTQYF. Supplemented by reference TRBV7-9 and TRBJ2-3, the full variable domain reads DTGVSQNPRHKITKRGQNVTFRCDPISEHNRLYWYRQTLGQGPEFLTYFQNEAQLEKSRLLSDRFSAERPKGSFSTLEIQRTEQGDSAMYLCASSPARGDTQYFGPGTRLTVL.